This TCR beta chain was obtained from a study of CD8 T cells in Susac syndrome. Random-hexamer reverse transcription was applied to roughly 0.5 to 1 ug RNA. Amplification of TCR beta CDR3 across 54 Vbeta and 13 Jbeta was performed with immunoSEQ multiplex PCR. Each CDR3 protein gets one entry after TCRdb re-called the immunoSEQ multiplex PCR reads with MiXCR. The repertoire has around 150,000 distinct CDR3 sequences, roughly 95% of them found once; the top ten carry about 0.095%. CD8+ and CD4+ T cells from blood underwent TCR beta sequencing, which was carried out in a high-throughput format. This clonotype was recorded once. V was cut by 10 bases and J by 6 bases, with 15 bases left in between. This CDR3 comprises 13 residues. Looked up from germline, CDR1 is LNHDA and CDR2 is SQIVND (reference sequence).

The source is a human donor with multiple sclerosis. The chain carries TRBV19 and TRBJ1-4, with a possible D match to TRBD1 (6 bases). The sample was CD4+ T cells from PBMCs. The DNA of the CDR3 is TGTGCCACTTGGGACATGTGGTATGAAAAACTGTTTTTT. Encoded protein: CATWDMWYEKLFF. The full variable domain, completed using reference TRBV19 and TRBJ1-4, is DGGITQSPKYLFRKEGQNVTLSCEQNLNHDAMYWYRQDPGQGLRLIYYSQIVNDFQKGDIAEGYSVSREKKESFPLTVTSAQKNPTAFYLCATWDMWYEKLFFGSGTQLSVL.